This TCR beta chain was sequenced in a study of cytomegalovirus exposure and HLA in healthy donors. Study-wide results and limits: Published work reported that the classifier diagnosed cytomegalovirus status with high specificity and sensitivity.

Here immunoSEQ multiplex PCR was the method, and the copy in TCRdb shows in-frame clones only, minus some. The table includes about 38,000 clones, over 85% detected once. V was shortened by 3 bases and J by 5 bases, with 14 bases between the two germline ends. The CDR3 sequence is 15 residues long. Germline-derived CDR1 and CDR2 are SGDLS and YYNGEE. In regard to this clone: Its antigen is unknown.

V usage is TRBV9 and J usage is TRBJ2-2; D is possibly TRBD1 (6 bases). The sample comprised PBMCs. The TCR originated in a man aged 18-30 years in good health and CMV-seronegative. CDR3 sequence: CASSAFTGLTGELFF. For the CDR3, the DNA is TGTGCCAGCAGCGCATTCACAGGGCTTACCGGGGAGCTGTTTTTT.